These T cell receptor beta chains were read from a single sample in a study of OX40 agonist ivuxolimab in advanced cancers. The data were produced by immunoSEQ multiplex PCR, yet TCRdb's version contains in-frame clones alone and is incomplete. In the table there are some 71,000 clones, roughly nine tenths of which are singletons. Sequences were derived from CD4+ or CD8+ T cells sorted from blood, sampled in a trial of the OX40 agonist ivuxolimab. The receptors stem from an adult with an advanced solid tumor such as melanoma, head and neck, liver or kidney cancer. The CDR3 runs from the conserved cysteine through the conserved F or W. A D gene is named only where the DNA matches it firmly. A row's size may be missing; if present it is once, few, many or a size class.

clone size: .; V gene: TRBV4-2; D gene: .; CDR3 length: 14; J gene: TRBJ1-5; CDR3 protein: CASSPSGIGQPQHF; CDR3 DNA: TGTGCCAGCAGCCCCTCGGGGATCGGTCAGCCCCAGCATTTT
clone size: .; V gene: TRBV5-5; D gene: .; CDR3 length: 14; J gene: TRBJ1-1; CDR3 protein: CASSSGDRGTEAFF; CDR3 DNA: TGTGCCAGCAGCTCAGGGGATAGGGGCACTGAAGCTTTCTTT
clone size: .; V gene: TRBV6-5; D gene: .; CDR3 length: 15; J gene: TRBJ2-2; CDR3 protein: CATRADLANTGELFF; CDR3 DNA: TGTGCCACCCGGGCAGACCTCGCGAACACCGGGGAGCTGTTTTTT
clone size: .; V gene: TRBV10-3; D gene: TRBD2; CDR3 length: 16; J gene: TRBJ2-1; CDR3 protein: CAIRMGLAGSYNEQFF; CDR3 DNA: TGTGCCATCAGGATGGGACTAGCGGGATCCTACAATGAGCAGTTCTTC
clone size: .; V gene: TRBV28; D gene: TRBD2; CDR3 length: 14; J gene: TRBJ2-3; CDR3 protein: CASSDSGSADTQYF; CDR3 DNA: TGTGCCAGCAGTGATAGCGGGAGCGCAGATACGCAGTATTTT
clone size: .; V gene: TRBV27; D gene: .; CDR3 length: 14; J gene: TRBJ2-1; CDR3 protein: CASRARDIYNEQFF; CDR3 DNA: TGTGCCAGCAGGGCCCGGGACATCTACAATGAGCAGTTCTTC
clone size: .; V gene: TRBV2; D gene: .; CDR3 length: 12; J gene: TRBJ1-5; CDR3 protein: CASRSGDQPQHF; CDR3 DNA: TGTGCCAGCAGGTCAGGGGATCAGCCCCAGCATTTT
clone size: .; V gene: TRBV28; D gene: .; CDR3 length: 16; J gene: TRBJ2-2; CDR3 protein: CASSFPRGLVVGELFF; CDR3 DNA: TGTGCCAGCAGTTTCCCCAGGGGACTGGTGGTCGGGGAGCTGTTTTTT
clone size: .; V gene: TRBV19; D gene: .; CDR3 length: 13; J gene: TRBJ1-1; CDR3 protein: CASSIDRETEAFF; CDR3 DNA: TGTGCCAGTAGTATAGACAGGGAAACTGAAGCTTTCTTT
clone size: few; V gene: TRBV7-6; D gene: .; CDR3 length: 13; J gene: TRBJ2-7; CDR3 protein: CASGGFGADEQYF; CDR3 DNA: TGTGCCAGCGGGGGTTTCGGGGCGGACGAGCAGTACTTC
clone size: .; V gene: TRBV7-9; D gene: TRBD2; CDR3 length: 13; J gene: TRBJ2-4; CDR3 protein: CASSLGGLAGLGF; CDR3 DNA: TGTGCCAGCAGCTTAGGGGGACTAGCGGGATTAGGCTTC
clone size: once; V gene: TRBV19; D gene: .; CDR3 length: 15; J gene: TRBJ2-7; CDR3 protein: CASSIDSGHYYEQYF; CDR3 DNA: TGTGCCAGTAGTATAGACTCGGGACACTACTACGAGCAGTACTTC
clone size: .; V gene: TRBV11-3; D gene: .; CDR3 length: 12; J gene: TRBJ1-1; CDR3 protein: CASSPPNTEAFF; CDR3 DNA: TGTGCCAGCAGCCCCCCCAATACTGAAGCTTTCTTT
clone size: .; V gene: TRBV19; D gene: TRBD2; CDR3 length: 18; J gene: TRBJ2-5; CDR3 protein: CASSMGTVAGGLLETQYF; CDR3 DNA: TGTGCCAGTAGTATGGGGACAGTAGCGGGAGGGCTCCTAGAGACCCAGTACTTC
clone size: .; V gene: TRBV7-9; D gene: TRBD1; CDR3 length: 15; J gene: TRBJ2-2; CDR3 protein: CASSLGQGALGELFF; CDR3 DNA: TGTGCCAGCAGCCTGGGACAGGGGGCATTAGGGGAGCTGTTTTTT
clone size: once; V gene: TRBV28; D gene: TRBD1; CDR3 length: 17; J gene: TRBJ1-4; CDR3 protein: CASSSHQLTGGNEKLFF; CDR3 DNA: TGTGCCAGCAGTTCCCATCAATTGACAGGGGGTAATGAAAAACTGTTTTTT
clone size: once; V gene: TRBV28; D gene: .; CDR3 length: 11; J gene: TRBJ1-1; CDR3 protein: CASSPNTEAFF; CDR3 DNA: TGTGCCAGCAGTCCCAACACTGAAGCTTTCTTT
clone size: few; V gene: TRBV30; D gene: .; CDR3 length: 13; J gene: TRBJ2-1; CDR3 protein: CAWSGGLYNEQFF; CDR3 DNA: TGTGCCTGGAGTGGGGGACTCTACAATGAGCAGTTCTTC